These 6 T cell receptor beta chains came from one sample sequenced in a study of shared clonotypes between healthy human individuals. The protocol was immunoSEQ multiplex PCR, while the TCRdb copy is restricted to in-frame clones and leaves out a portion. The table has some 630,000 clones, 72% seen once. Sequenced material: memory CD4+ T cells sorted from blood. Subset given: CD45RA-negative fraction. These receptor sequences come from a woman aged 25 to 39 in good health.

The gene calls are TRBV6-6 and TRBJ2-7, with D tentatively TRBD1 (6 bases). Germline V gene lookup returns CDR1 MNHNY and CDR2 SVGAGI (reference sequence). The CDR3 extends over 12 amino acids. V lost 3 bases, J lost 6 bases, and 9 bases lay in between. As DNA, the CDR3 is TGTGCCAGCAGTTATACCAGGGGCGAGCAGTACTTC. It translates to CASSYTRGEQYF.

This CDR3 is CASSSGQGLETQYF. The CDR3 nucleotides are TGCGCCAGCAGCTCCGGACAGGGATTAGAGACCCAGTACTTC. The chain combines TRBV5-1 with TRBJ2-5, with 8 nucleotides matching TRBD1. The CDR3 runs 14 residues. Germline lookup yields CDR1 SGHRS and CDR2 YFSETQ. V was clipped by 3 bases and J by 4 bases; unmatched bases: 5.

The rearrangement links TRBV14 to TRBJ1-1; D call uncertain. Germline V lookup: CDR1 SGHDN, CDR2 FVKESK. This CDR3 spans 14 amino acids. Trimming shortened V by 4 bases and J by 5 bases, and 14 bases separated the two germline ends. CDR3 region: CASSRGALRTEAFF. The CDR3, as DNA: TGTGCCAGCAGCCGAGGAGCCCTGCGGACTGAAGCTTTCTTT.

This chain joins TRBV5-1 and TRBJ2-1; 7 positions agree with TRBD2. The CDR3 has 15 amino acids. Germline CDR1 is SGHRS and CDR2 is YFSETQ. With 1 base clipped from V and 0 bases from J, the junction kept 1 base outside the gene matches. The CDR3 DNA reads TGCGCCAGCAGCTTGAGCGGGGACTCCTACAATGAGCAGTTCTTC. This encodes CASSLSGDSYNEQFF.

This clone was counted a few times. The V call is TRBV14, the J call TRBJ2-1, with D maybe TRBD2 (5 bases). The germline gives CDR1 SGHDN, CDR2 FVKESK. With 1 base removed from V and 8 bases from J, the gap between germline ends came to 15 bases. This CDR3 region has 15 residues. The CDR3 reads CASSQGWESWYEQFF. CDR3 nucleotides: TGTGCCAGCAGCCAAGGGTGGGAGTCTTGGTATGAGCAGTTCTTC.

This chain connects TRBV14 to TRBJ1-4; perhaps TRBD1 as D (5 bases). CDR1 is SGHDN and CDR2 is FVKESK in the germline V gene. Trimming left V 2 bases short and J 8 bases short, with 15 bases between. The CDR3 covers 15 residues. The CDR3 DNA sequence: TGTGCCAGCAGCCAAACAGGAGGAATCGACGAAAAACTGTTTTTT. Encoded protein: CASSQTGGIDEKLFF.